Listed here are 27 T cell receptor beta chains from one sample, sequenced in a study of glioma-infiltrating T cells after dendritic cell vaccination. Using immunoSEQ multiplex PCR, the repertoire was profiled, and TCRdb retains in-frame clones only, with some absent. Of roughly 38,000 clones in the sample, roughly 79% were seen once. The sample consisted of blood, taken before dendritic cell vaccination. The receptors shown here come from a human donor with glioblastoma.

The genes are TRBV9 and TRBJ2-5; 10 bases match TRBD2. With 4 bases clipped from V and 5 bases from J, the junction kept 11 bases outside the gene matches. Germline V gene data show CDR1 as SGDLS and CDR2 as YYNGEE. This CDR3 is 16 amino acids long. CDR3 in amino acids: CASSPAQRGGGETQYF. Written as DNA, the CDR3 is TGTGCCAGCAGCCCGGCCCAGCGGGGGGGCGGGGAGACCCAGTACTTC.

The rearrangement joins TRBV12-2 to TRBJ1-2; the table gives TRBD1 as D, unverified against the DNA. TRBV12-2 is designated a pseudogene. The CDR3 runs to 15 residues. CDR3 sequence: CASRAWRDREDGYTF. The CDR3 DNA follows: TGTGCAAGTCGGGCTTGGAGGGACAGGGAGGATGGCTACACCTTC.

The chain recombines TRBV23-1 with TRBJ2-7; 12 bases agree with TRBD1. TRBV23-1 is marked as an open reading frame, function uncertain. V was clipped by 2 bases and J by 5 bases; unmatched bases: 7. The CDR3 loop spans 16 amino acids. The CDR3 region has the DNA TGCGCCAGCAGTCAAGGGGGGGACAGGGGGCGCGACGAGCAGTACTTC. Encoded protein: CASSQGGDRGRDEQYF.

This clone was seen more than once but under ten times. The CDR3 loop reads CASSRTGGYEQYF. In DNA form, the CDR3 reads TGTGCCAGCAGTAGGACAGGGGGCTACGAGCAGTACTTC. The chain has TRBV2 and TRBJ2-7; 10 positions match TRBD1. With 5 bases clipped from V and 3 bases from J, the junction kept 1 base outside the gene matches. This CDR3 spans 13 amino acids. Looked up from germline, CDR1 is SNHLY and CDR2 is FYNNEI. Variable domain in full (rest from reference TRBV2 and TRBJ2-7): EPEVTQTPSHQVTQMGQEVILRCVPISNHLYFYWYRQILGQKVEFLVSFYNNEISEKSEIFDDQFSVERPDGSNFTLKIRSTKLEDSAMYFCASSRTGGYEQYFGPGTRLTVT.

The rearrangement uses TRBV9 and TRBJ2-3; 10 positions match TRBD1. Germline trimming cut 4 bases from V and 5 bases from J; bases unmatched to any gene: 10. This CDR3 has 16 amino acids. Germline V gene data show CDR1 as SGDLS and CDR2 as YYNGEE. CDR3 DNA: TGTGCCAGCAGCTTACCGGGACAGGGGATGAAAGATACGCAGTATTTT. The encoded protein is CASSLPGQGMKDTQYF.

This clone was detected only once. The CDR3 here is CASSLRGRGNSPLHF. The CDR3 coding sequence is TGTGCCAGCTCCCTCAGGGGCAGGGGGAATTCACCCCTCCACTTT. The V and J genes are TRBV27 and TRBJ1-6; 7 nucleotides line up with TRBD1. This CDR3 is 15 amino acids long. Germline CDR1 and CDR2: MNHEY and SMNVEV (reference sequence). V gave up 8 bases and J gave up 7 bases; unmatched junction bases: 11.

CDR3 amino acids: CASSQVRLAGHAQYF. The CDR3 nucleotides are TGCGCCAGCAGCCAAGTACGTCTAGCGGGACACGCGCAGTATTTT. This chain connects TRBV4-3 to TRBJ2-3; 9 nucleotides align to TRBD2. The CDR3 extends over 15 amino acids. The germline V gene has CDR1 LGHNA and CDR2 YSLEER. The junction had 9 bases not matched to a gene; V was cut back by 1 base and J by 10 bases.

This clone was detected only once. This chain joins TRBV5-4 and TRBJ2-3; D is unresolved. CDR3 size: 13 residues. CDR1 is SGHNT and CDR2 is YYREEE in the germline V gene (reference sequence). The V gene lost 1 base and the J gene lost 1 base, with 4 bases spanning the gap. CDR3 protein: CASSLSGTDTQYF. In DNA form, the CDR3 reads TGTGCCAGCAGCTTGTCGGGCACAGATACGCAGTATTTT.

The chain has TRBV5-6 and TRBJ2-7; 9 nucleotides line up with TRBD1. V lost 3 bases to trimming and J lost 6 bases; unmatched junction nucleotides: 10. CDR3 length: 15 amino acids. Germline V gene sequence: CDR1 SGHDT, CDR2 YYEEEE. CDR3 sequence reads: CASSYSGTGWGEQYF. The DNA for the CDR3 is TGTGCCAGCAGCTACTCCGGGACAGGGTGGGGCGAGCAGTACTTC.

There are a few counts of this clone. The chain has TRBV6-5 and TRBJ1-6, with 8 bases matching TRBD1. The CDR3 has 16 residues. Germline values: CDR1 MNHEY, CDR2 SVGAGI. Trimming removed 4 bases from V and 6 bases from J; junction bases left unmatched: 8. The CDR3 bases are TGTGCCAGCAGTTCGGGCCGGACAGGGCTTAATTCACCCCTCCACTTT. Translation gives CASSSGRTGLNSPLHF.

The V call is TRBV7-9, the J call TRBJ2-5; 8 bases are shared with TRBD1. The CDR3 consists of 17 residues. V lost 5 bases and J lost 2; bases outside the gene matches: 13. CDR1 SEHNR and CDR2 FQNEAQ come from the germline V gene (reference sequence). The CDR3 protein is CASSPRRTGTGQETQYF. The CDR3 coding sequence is TGTGCCAGCAGCCCCCGGCGCACCGGGACAGGACAAGAGACCCAGTACTTC.

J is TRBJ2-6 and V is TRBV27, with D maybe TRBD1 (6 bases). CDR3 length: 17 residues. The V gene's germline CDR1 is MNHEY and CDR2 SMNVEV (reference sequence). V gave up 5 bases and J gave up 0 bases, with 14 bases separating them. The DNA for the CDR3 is TGTGCCAGCAGTCACCCTCCAGGGGTCTCTGGGGCCAACGTCCTGACTTTC. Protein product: CASSHPPGVSGANVLTF.

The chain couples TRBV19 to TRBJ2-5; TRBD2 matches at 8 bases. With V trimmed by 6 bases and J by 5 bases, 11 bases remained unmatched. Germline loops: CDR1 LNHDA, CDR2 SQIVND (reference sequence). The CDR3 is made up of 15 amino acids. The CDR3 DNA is TGTGCCAGTAGGGGGAGGCTAGCGGGTTCCGAGACCCAGTACTTC. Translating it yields CASRGRLAGSETQYF.

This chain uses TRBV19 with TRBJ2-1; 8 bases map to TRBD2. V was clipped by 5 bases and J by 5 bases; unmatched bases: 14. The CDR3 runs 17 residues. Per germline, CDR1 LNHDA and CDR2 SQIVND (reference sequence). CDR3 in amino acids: CASSLVIRGGTHNEQFF. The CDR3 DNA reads TGTGCCAGTAGTCTGGTGATCCGGGGGGGGACCCACAATGAGCAGTTCTTC.

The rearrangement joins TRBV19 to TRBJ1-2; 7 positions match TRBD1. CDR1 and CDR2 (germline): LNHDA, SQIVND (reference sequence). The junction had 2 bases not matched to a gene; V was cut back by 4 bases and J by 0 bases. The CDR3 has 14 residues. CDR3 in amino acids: CASSTGTANYGYTF. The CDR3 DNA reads TGTGCCAGTAGTACCGGGACAGCTAACTATGGCTACACCTTC.

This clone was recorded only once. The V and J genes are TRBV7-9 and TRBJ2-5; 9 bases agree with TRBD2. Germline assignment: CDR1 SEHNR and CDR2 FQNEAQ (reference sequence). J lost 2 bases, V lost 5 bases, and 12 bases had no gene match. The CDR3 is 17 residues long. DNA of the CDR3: TGTGCCAGCAGCCCGCGGATGGGCGGGGGGGCTCAAGAGACCCAGTACTTC. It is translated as CASSPRMGGGAQETQYF. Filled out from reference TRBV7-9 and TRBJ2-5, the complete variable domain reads DTGVSQNPRHKITKRGQNVTFRCDPISEHNRLYWYRQTLGQGPEFLTYFQNEAQLEKSRLLSDRFSAERPKGSFSTLEIQRTEQGDSAMYLCASSPRMGGGAQETQYFGPGTRLLVL.

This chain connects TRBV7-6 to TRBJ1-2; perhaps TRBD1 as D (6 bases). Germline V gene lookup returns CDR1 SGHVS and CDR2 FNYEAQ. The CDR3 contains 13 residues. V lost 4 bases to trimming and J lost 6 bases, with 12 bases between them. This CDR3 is CASSSQGIHGYTF. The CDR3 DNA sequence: TGTGCCAGCAGCTCACAGGGAATCCATGGCTACACCTTC.

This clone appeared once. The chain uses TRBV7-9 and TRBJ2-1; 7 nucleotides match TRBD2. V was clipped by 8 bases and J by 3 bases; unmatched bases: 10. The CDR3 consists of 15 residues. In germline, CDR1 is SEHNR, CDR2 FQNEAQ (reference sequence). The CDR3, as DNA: TGTGCCAGCTTAAACCCTAGCGGCGGCTACAATGAGCAGTTCTTC. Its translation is CASLNPSGGYNEQFF. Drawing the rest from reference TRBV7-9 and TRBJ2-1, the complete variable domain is DTGVSQNPRHKITKRGQNVTFRCDPISEHNRLYWYRQTLGQGPEFLTYFQNEAQLEKSRLLSDRFSAERPKGSFSTLEIQRTEQGDSAMYLCASLNPSGGYNEQFFGPGTRLTVL.

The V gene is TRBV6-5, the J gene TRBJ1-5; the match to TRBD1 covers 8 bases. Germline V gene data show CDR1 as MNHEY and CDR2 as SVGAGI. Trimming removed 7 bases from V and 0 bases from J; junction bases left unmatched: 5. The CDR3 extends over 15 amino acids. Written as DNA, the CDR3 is TGTGCCAGCACGGTAGGACAGGGTAGCAATCAGCCCCAGCATTTT. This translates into CASTVGQGSNQPQHF.

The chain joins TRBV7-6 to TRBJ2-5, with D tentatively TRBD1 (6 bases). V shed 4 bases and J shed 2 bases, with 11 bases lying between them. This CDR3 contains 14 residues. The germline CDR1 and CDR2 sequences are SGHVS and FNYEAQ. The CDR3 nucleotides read TGTGCCAGCAGCTCATCGGACAGTCAAGAGACCCAGTACTTC. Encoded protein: CASSSSDSQETQYF.

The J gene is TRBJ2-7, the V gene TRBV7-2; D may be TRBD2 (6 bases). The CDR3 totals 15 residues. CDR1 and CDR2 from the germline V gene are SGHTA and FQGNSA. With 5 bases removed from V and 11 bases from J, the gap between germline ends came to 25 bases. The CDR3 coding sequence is TGTGCCAGCAGCAACTCCCCAGCGGGTGTCTCGGGGGAGTACTTC. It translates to CASSNSPAGVSGEYF.

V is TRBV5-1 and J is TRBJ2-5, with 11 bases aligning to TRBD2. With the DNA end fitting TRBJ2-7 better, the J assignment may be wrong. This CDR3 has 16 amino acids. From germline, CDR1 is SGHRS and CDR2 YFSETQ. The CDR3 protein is CASSLGLAGTSYEQYF. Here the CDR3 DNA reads TGCGCCAGCAGCTTGGGACTAGCGGGGACCTCCTACGAGCAGTACTTC.

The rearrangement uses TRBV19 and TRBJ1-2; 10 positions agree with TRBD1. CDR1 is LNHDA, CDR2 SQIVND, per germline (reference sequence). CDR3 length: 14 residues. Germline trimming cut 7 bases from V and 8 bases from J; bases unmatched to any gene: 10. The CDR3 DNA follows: TGTGCCAGTATCCTAGCCGGGACAGGGGAAGGCTACACCTTC. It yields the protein CASILAGTGEGYTF.

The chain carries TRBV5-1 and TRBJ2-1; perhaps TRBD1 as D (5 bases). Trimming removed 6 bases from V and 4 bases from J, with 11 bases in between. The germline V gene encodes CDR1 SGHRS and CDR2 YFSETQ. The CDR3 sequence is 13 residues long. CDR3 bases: TGCGCCAGCAAATGGACACCTTACAATGAGCAGTTCTTC. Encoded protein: CASKWTPYNEQFF.

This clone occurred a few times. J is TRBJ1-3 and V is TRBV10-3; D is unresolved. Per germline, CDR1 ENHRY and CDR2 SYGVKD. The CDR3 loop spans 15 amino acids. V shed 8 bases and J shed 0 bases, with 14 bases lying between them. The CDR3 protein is CAIGSRGASGNTIYF. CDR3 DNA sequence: TGTGCCATCGGTAGTCGGGGAGCCTCTGGAAACACCATATATTTT.

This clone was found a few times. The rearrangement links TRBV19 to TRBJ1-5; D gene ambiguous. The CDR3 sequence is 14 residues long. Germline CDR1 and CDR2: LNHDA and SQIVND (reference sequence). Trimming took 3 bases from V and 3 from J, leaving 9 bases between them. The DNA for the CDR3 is TGTGCCAGTAGTATCGTCCCAGACAATCAGCCCCAGCATTTT. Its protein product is CASSIVPDNQPQHF. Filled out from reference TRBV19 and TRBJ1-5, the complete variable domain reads DGGITQSPKYLFRKEGQNVTLSCEQNLNHDAMYWYRQDPGQGLRLIYYSQIVNDFQKGDIAEGYSVSREKKESFPLTVTSAQKNPTAFYLCASSIVPDNQPQHFGDGTRLSIL.

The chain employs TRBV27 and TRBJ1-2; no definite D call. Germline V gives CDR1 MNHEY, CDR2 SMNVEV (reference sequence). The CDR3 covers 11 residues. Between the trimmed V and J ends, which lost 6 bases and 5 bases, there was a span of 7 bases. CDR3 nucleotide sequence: TGTGCCAGCAGGACGGGATATGGCTACACCTTC. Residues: CASRTGYGYTF.